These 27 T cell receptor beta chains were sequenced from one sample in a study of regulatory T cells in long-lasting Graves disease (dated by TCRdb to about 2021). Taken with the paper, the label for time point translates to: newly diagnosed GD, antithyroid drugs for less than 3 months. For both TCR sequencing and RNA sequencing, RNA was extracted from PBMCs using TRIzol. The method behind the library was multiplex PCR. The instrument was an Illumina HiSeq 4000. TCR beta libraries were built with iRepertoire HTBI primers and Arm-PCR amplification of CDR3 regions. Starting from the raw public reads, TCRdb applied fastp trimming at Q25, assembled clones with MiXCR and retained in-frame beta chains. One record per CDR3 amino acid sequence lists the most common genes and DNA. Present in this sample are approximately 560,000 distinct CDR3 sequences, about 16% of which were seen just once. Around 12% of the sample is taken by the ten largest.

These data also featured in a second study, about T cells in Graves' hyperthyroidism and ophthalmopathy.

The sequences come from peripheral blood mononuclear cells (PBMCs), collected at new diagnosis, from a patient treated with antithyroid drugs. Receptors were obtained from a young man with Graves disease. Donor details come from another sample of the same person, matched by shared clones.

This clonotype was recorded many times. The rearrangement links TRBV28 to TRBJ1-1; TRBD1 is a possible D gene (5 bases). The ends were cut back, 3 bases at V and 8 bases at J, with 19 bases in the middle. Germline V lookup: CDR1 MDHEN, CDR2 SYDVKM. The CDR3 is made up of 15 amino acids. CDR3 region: CASSFGGEGRAEAFF. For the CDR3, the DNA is TGTGCCAGCAGTTTTGGAGGGGAGGGTCGTGCCGAAGCTTTCTTT. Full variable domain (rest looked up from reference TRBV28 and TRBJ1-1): DVKVTQSSRYLVKRTGEKVFLECVQDMDHENMFWYRQDPGLGLRLIYFSYDVKMKEKGDIPEGYSVSREKKERFSLILESASTNQTSMYLCASSFGGEGRAEAFFGQGTRLTVV.

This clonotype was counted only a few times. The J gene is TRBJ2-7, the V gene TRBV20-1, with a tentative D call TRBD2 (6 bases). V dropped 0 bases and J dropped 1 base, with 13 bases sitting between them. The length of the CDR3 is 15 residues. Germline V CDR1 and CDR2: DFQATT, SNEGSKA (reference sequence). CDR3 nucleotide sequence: TGCAGTGCTAGAGATGGGGCTAGCGCATCCTACGAGCAGTACTTC. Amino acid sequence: CSARDGASASYEQYF.

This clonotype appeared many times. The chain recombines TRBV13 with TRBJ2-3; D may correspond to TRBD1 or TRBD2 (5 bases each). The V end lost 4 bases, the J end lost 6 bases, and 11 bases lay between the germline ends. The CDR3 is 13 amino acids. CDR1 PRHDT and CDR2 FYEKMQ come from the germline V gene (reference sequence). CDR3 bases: TGTGCCAGCAGCTCCCGGTGGGGGGATACGCAGTATTTT. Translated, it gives CASSSRWGDTQYF.

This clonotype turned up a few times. CDR3 coding DNA: TGTGCCAGAGATAACAGGGGTGCGAACACTGAAGCTTTCTTT. Translation gives CARDNRGANTEAFF. The chain couples TRBV2 to TRBJ1-1; 7 bases map to TRBD1. J gave up 1 base and V 9 bases, and 8 bases lay outside the gene matches. This CDR3 has 14 amino acids. The germline V gene encodes CDR1 SNHLY and CDR2 FYNNEI.

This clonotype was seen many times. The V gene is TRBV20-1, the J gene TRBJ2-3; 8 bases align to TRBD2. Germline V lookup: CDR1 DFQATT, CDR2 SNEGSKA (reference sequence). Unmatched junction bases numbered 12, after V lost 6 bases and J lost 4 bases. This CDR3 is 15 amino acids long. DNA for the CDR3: TGCAGTGCCGATGGACGGGAGGGCCGCGCAGATACGCAGTATTTT. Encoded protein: CSADGREGRADTQYF.

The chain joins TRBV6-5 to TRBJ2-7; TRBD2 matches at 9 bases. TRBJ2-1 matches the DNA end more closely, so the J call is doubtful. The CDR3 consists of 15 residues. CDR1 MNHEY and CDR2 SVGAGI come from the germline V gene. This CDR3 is CASSYSSGGYNEQFF. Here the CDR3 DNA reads TGTGCCAGCAGTTACTCTAGCGGGGGTTACAATGAGCAGTTCTTC.

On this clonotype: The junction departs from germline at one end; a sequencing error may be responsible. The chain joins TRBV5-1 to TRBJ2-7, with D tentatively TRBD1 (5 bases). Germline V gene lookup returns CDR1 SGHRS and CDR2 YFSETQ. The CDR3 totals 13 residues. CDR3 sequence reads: CASSPDREYERYF. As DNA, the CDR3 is TGCGCCAGCAGCCCTGACAGAGAGTACGAGCGGTACTTC.

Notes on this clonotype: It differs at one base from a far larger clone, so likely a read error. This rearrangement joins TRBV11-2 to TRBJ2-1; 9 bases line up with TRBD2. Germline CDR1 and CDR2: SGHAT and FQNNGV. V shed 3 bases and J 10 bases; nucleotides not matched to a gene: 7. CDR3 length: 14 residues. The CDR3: CASSFVAGAYEQFF. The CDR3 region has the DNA TGTGCCAGCAGCTTCGTAGCGGGAGCCTACGAGCAGTTCTTC.

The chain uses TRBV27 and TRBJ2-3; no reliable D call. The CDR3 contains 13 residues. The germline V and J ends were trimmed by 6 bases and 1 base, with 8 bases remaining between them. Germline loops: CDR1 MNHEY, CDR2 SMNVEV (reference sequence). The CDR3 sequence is CASRMIGTDTQYF. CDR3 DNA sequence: TGTGCCAGCAGAATGATCGGCACAGATACGCAGTATTTT.

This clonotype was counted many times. CDR3 amino acids: CASSLAVAGVSSEQFF. The CDR3 nucleotides read TGCGCCAGCAGCTTGGCCGTAGCGGGAGTAAGTAGTGAGCAGTTCTTC. The chain recombines TRBV5-1 with TRBJ2-1; TRBD2 aligns across 9 bases. Per the germline V gene, CDR1 is SGHRS and CDR2 is YFSETQ. The junction had 10 bases not matched to a gene; V was cut back by 0 bases and J by 9 bases. The CDR3 is made up of 16 amino acids. The full variable domain, completed using reference TRBV5-1 and TRBJ2-1, is KAGVTQTPRYLIKTRGQQVTLSCSPISGHRSVSWYQQTPGQGLQFLFEYFSETQRNKGNFPGRFSGRQFSNSRSEMNVSTLELGDSALYLCASSLAVAGVSSEQFFGPGTRLTVL.

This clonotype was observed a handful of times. The CDR3 region has the DNA TGTGCCAGCAGTGATGGGGACAGCTACGAGCAGTACTTC. Translated: CASSDGDSYEQYF. The J gene is TRBJ2-7, the V gene TRBV25-1; TRBD1 agrees at 7 bases. The CDR3 loop spans 13 amino acids. The junction had 2 bases not matched to a gene; V was cut back by 3 bases and J by 3 bases. Germline lookup yields CDR1 MGHDK and CDR2 SYGVNS.

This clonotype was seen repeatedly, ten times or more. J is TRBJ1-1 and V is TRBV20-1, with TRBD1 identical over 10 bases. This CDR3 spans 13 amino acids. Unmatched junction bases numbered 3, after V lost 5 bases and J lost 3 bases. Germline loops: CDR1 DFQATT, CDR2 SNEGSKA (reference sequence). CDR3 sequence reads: CSAWTGGDTEAFF. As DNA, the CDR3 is TGCAGTGCTTGGACAGGGGGGGACACTGAAGCTTTCTTT.

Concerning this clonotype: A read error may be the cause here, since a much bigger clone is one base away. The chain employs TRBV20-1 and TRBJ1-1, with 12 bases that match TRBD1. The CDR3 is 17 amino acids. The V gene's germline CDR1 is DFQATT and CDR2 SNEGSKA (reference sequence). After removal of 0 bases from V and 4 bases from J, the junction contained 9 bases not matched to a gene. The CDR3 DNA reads TGCAGTGCTAGAGATACCCGGGACAGGGGGCTGGGCACTGAAGCTTTCTTT. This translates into CSARDTRDRGLGTEAFF.

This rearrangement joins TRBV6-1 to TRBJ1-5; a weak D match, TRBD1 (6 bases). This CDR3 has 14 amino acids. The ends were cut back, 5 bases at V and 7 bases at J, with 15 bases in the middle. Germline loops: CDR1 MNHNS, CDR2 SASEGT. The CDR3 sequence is CASSTRNRAQPQHF. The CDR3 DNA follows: TGTGCCAGCAGTACCCGGAACAGGGCCCAGCCCCAGCATTTT.

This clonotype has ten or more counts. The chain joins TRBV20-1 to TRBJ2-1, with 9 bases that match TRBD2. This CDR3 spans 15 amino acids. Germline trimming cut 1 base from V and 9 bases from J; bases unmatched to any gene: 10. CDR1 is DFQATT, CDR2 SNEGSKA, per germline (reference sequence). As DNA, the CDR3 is TGCAGTGCTAGAGCTCTAGCGGGGAGCTGGGGTGAGCAGTTCTTC. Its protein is CSARALAGSWGEQFF.

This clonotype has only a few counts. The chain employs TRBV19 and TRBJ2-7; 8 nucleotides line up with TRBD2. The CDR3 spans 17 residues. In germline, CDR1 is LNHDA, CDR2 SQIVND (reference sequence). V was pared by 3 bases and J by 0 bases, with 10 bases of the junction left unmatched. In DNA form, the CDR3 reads TGTGCCAGTAGTATCCTCGGGGGGAGCGGGAGCTCCTACGAGCAGTACTTC. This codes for CASSILGGSGSSYEQYF. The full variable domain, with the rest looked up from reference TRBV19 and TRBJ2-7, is DGGITQSPKYLFRKEGQNVTLSCEQNLNHDAMYWYRQDPGQGLRLIYYSQIVNDFQKGDIAEGYSVSREKKESFPLTVTSAQKNPTAFYLCASSILGGSGSSYEQYFGPGTRLTVT.

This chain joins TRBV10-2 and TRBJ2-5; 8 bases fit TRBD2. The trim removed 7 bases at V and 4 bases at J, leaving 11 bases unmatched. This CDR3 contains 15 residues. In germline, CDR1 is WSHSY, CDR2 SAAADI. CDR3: CASKFSGSRRETQYF. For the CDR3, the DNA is TGCGCCAGCAAGTTCAGCGGGAGCAGAAGAGAGACCCAGTACTTC.

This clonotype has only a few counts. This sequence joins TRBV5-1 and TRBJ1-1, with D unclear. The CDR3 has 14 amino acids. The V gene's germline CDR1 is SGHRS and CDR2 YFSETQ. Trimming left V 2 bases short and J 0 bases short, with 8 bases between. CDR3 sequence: CASSFNQMNTEAFF. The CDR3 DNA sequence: TGCGCCAGCAGCTTTAATCAGATGAACACTGAAGCTTTCTTT.

CDR3 bases: TGTGCCAGCAGCAGGGACAGGGGAGCTAATGAAAAACTGTTTTTT. Encoded protein: CASSRDRGANEKLFF. The V call is TRBV3-1, the J call TRBJ1-4; 10 nucleotides agree with TRBD1. The junction had 3 bases not matched to a gene; V was cut back by 5 bases and J by 3 bases. From germline, CDR1 is LGHDT and CDR2 YNNKEL (reference sequence). This CDR3 contains 15 residues.

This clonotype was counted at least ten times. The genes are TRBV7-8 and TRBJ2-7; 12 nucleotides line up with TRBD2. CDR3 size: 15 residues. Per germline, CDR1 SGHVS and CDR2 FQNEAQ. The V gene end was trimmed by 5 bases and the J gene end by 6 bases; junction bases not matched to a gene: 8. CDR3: CASSPRTSGTFEQYF. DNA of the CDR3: TGTGCCAGCAGCCCCCGGACTAGCGGGACGTTCGAGCAGTACTTC.

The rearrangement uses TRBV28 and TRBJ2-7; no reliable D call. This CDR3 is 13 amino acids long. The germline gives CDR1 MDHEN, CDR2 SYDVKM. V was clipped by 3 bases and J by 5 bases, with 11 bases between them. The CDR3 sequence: CASSLVQSDEQYF. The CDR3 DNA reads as TGTGCCAGCAGTTTGGTCCAAAGTGACGAGCAGTACTTC.

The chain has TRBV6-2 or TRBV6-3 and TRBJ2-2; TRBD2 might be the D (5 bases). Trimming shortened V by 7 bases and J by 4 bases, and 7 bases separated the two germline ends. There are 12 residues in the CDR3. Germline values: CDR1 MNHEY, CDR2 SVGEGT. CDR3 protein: CASTGSTGELFF. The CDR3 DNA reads TGTGCCAGCACGGGGAGCACCGGGGAGCTGTTTTTT.

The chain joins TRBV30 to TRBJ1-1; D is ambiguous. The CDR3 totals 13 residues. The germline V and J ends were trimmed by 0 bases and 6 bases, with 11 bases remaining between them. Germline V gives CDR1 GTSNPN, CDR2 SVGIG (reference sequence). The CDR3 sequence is CAWSVRSPAEAFF. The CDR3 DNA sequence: TGTGCCTGGAGTGTTCGGAGTCCCGCTGAAGCTTTCTTT.

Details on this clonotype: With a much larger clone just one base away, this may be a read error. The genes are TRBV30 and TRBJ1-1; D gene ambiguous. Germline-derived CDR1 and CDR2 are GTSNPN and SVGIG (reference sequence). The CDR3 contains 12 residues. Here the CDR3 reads CARWAGGTEAFF. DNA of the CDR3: TGTGCTAGGTGGGCGGGTGGCACTGAAGCTTTCTTT.

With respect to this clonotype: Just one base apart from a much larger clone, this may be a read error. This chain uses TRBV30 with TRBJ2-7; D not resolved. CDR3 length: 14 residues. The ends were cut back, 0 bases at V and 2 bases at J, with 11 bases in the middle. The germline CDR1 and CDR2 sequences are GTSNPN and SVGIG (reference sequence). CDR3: CAWSVRLPPYEQYF. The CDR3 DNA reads TGTGCCTGGAGTGTAAGGCTCCCCCCCTACGAGCAGTACTTC.

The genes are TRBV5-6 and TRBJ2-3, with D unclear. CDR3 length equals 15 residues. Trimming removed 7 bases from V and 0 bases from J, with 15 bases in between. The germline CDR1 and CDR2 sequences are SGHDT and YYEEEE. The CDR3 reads CASQKRETSTDTQYF. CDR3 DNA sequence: TGTGCCAGCCAAAAGCGAGAGACTAGCACAGATACGCAGTATTTT.

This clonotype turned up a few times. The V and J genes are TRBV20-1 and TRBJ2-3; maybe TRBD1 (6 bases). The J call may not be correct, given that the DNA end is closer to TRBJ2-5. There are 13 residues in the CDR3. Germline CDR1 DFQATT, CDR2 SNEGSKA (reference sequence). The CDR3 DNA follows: TGCAGTGCTAGCGGGCAGGGGCGGGAGACCCAGTACTTC. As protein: CSASGQGRETQYF.